This T cell receptor (beta chain) stems from a study of CD8+ T cells in alopecia areata. Study findings and constraints: Normal scalp showed lower clonality than lesional scalp, especially alopecia totalis/universalis.

Sorting of CD4+ cells into CD25+CD127- cells was carried out for about 5 patients. Samples from alopecia areata patients were lesional scalp punch biopsies and peripheral blood. The sorting of PBMCs gave CD4+ and CD8+ T cells. A remark on this clone: Its antigen is still unknown.

Isolated RNA was reverse transcribed into cDNA used as the sequencing template. Generated by immunoSEQ multiplex PCR, the TCRdb table keeps only in-frame clones and is missing some. Here the sample spans 6,000 to 8,500 clones, less than 85% being singletons. V was clipped by 1 base and J by 5 bases, with 11 bases between them. Germline V gene lookup returns CDR1 SGHTA and CDR2 FQGNSA. This CDR3 comprises 15 residues. This chain links TRBV7-2 with TRBJ2-2; D may be TRBD2 (6 bases). Sequencing was performed on CD4+ Tregs sorted from blood. This clonotype was obtained from a human donor with alopecia areata. CDR3 nucleotides: TGTGCCAGCAGCTTAGACGGGACTTCGACCGGGGAGCTGTTTTTT. Protein sequence: CASSLDGTSTGELFF. Full variable domain (outside the CDR3, taken from reference TRBV7-2 and TRBJ2-2): GAGVSQSPSNKVTEKGKDVELRCDPISGHTALYWYRQSLGQGLEFLIYFQGNSAPDKSGLPSDRFSAERTGGSVSTLTIQRTQQEDSAVYLCASSLDGTSTGELFFGEGSRLTVL.